Given below is one T cell receptor beta chain in context. The sample belongs to a study of blood T cell repertoires in COVID-19. Study background: The samples span acute and convalescent COVID-19 from the United States, Italy and Spain. PBMCs, B-cell-depleted T cells, or T cells were the source of the cDNA or gDNA that made up the material.

This CDR3 has 13 residues. V dropped 10 bases and J dropped 1 base, with 13 bases sitting between them. Germline V lookup: CDR1 SNHLY, CDR2 FYNNEI. Methods used by the authors: Nucleated cell number was recorded as an estimate derived from reference gene primer amplification. Clones were sequenced by immunoSEQ multiplex PCR, and TCRdb holds only the in-frame ones, with some missing. V and J calls and clone size come straight from that table; D and trimming were deduced from the DNA. The table has more than 100,000 clones, around 81% seen once; the top ten hold roughly 9.1%. This receptor was obtained from a woman in her sixties with active or convalescent COVID-19. The J gene is TRBJ1-1, the V gene TRBV2; D remains ambiguous. The sequencing sample was made of peripheral blood. This CDR3 is CANIKERNTEAFF. In DNA form, the CDR3 reads TGTGCCAACATTAAGGAGAGGAACACTGAAGCTTTCTTT.